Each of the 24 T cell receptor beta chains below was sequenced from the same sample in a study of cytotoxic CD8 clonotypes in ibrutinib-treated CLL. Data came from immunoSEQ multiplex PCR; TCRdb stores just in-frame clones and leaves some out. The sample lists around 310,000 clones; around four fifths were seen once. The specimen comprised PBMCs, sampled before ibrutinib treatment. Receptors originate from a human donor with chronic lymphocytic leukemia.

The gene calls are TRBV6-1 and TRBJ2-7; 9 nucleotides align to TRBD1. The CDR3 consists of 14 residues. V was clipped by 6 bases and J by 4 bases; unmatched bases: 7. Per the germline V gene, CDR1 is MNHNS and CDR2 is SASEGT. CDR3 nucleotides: TGTGCCAGCAGACAGGGGGCAAGCTATTACGAGCAGTACTTC. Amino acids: CASRQGASYYEQYF.

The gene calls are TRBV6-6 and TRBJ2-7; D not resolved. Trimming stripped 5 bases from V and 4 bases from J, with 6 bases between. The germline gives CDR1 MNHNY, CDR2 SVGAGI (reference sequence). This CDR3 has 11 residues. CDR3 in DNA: TGTGCCAGCAGTGACACTTACGAGCAGTACTTC. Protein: CASSDTYEQYF.

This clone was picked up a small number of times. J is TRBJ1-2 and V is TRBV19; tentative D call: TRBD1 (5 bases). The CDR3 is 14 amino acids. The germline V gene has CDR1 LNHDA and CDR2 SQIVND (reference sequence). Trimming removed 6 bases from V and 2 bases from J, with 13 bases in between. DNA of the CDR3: TGTGCCAGTAGCACGATCGCAGGGAACTATGGCTACACCTTC. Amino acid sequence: CASSTIAGNYGYTF.

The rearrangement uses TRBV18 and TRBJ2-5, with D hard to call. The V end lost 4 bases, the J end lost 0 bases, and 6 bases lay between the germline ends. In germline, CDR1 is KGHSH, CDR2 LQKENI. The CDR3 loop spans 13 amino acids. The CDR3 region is CASSLRYQETQYF. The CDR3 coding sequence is TGTGCCAGCTCACTGAGGTACCAAGAGACCCAGTACTTC.

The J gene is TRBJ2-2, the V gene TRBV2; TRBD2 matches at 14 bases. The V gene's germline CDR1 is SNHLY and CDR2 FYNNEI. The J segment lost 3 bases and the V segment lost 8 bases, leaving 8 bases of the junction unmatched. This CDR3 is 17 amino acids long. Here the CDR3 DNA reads TGTGCCAGCTGGGGACTAGCGGGAGACCCCGACACCGGGGAGCTGTTTTTT. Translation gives CASWGLAGDPDTGELFF.

The CDR3 nucleotides are TGTGCCTGGACATACCAAGAGACCCAGTACTTC. Protein: CAWTYQETQYF. V is TRBV30 and J is TRBJ2-5, with unresolved D. CDR3 length: 11 residues. Between the trimmed V and J ends, which lost 4 bases and 0 bases, there was a span of 3 bases. Germline V gene lookup returns CDR1 GTSNPN and CDR2 SVGIG (reference sequence).

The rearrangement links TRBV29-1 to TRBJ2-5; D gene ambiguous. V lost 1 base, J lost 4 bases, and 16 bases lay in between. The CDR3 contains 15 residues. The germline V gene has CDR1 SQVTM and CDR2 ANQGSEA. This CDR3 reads CSVEVPKRAGETQYF. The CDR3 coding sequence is TGCAGCGTTGAAGTTCCCAAAAGGGCCGGAGAGACCCAGTACTTC.

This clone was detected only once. In nucleotides, the CDR3 is TGTGCCACCCGGGACTCCTACAATGAGCAGTTCTTC. This sequence encodes CATRDSYNEQFF. This sequence joins TRBV19 and TRBJ2-1, with a tentative D call TRBD2 (5 bases). CDR3 length: 12 residues. The V end lost 10 bases, the J end lost 0 bases, and 7 bases lay between the germline ends. Germline CDR1 reads LNHDA; CDR2 reads SQIVND (reference sequence).

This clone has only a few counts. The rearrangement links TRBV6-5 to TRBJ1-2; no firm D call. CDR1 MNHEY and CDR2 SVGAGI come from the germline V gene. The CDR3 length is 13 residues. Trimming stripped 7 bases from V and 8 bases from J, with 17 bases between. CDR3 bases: TGTGCCAGCACGGAAAATGGACGGTTGGGCTACACCTTC. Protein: CASTENGRLGYTF.

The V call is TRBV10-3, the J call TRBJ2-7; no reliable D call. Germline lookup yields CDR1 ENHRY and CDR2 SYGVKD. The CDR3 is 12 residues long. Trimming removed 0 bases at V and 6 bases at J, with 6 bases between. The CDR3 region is CAISESDTEQYF. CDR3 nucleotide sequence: TGTGCCATCAGTGAGTCCGACACCGAGCAGTACTTC.

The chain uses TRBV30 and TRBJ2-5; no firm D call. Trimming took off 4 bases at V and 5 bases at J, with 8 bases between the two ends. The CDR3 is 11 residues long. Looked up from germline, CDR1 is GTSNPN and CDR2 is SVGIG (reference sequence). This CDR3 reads CAWMSRETQYF. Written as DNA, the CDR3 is TGTGCCTGGATGAGTCGGGAGACCCAGTACTTC.

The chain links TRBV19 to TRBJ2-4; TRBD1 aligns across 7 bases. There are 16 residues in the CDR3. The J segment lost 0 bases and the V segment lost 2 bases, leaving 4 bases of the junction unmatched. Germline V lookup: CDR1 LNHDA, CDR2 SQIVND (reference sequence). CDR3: CASSIRGQIAKNIQYF. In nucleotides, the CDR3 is TGTGCCAGTAGTATAAGGGGACAGATAGCCAAAAACATTCAGTACTTC.

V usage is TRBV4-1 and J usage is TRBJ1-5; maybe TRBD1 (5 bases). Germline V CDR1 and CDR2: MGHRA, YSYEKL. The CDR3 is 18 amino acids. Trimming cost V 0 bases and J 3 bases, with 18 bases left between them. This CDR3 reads CASSQEPSGALDNQPQHF. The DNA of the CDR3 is TGCGCCAGCAGCCAAGAACCCTCCGGGGCACTCGACAATCAGCCCCAGCATTTT.

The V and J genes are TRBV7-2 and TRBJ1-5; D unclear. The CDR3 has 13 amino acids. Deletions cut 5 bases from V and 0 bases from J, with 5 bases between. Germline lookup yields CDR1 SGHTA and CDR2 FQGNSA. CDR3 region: CASSTVSNQPQHF. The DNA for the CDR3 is TGTGCCAGCAGCACGGTTAGCAATCAGCCCCAGCATTTT. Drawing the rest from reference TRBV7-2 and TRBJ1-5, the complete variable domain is GAGVSQSPSNKVTEKGKDVELRCDPISGHTALYWYRQSLGQGLEFLIYFQGNSAPDKSGLPSDRFSAERTGGSVSTLTIQRTQQEDSAVYLCASSTVSNQPQHFGDGTRLSIL.

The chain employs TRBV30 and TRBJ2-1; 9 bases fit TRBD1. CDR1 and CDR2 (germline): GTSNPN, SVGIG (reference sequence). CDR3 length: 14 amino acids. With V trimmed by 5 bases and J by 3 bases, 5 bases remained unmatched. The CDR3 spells CAWSTGGDYNEQFF. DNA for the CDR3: TGTGCCTGGTCGACAGGGGGGGACTACAATGAGCAGTTCTTC.

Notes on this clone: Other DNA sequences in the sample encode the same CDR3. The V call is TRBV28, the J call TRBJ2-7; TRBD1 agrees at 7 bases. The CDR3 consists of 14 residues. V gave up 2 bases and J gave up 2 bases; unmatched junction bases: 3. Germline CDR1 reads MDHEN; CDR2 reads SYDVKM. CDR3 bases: TGTGCCAGCAGTTTAACAGGGGCGGCCTACGAGCAGTACTTC. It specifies CASSLTGAAYEQYF.

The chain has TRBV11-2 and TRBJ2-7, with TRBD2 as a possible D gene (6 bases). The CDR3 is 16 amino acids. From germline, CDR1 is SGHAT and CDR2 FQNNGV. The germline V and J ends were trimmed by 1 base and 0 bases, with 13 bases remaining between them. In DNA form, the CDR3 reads TGTGCCAGCAGCTTAGTTGGGACTCGAAGCTCCTACGAGCAGTACTTC. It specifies CASSLVGTRSSYEQYF.

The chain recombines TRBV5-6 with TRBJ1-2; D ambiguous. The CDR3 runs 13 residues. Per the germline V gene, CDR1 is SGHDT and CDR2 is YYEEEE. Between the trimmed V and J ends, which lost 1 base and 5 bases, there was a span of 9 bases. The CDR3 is CASSLRSAYGYTF. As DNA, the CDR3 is TGTGCCAGCAGCTTGAGGTCAGCTTATGGCTACACCTTC.

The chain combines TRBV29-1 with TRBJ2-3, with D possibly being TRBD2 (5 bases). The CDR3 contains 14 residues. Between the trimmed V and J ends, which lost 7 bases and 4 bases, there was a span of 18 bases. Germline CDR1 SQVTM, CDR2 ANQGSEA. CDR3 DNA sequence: TGCAGCGCGGGAATGAGTGGGTTGGCAGATACGCAGTATTTT. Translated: CSAGMSGLADTQYF.

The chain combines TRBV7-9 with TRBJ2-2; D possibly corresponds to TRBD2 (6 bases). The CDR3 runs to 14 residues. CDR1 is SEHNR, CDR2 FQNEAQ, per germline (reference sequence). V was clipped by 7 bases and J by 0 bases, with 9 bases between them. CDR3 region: CASMRGANTGELFF. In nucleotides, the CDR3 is TGTGCCAGCATGCGGGGCGCGAACACCGGGGAGCTGTTTTTT.

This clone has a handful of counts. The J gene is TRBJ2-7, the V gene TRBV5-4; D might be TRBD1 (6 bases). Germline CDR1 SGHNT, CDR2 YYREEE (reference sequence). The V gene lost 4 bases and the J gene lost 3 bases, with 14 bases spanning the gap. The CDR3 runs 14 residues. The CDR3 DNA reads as TGTGCCAGCAGCCTGGCCGGACAGTTCTACGAGCAGTACTTC. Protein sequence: CASSLAGQFYEQYF.

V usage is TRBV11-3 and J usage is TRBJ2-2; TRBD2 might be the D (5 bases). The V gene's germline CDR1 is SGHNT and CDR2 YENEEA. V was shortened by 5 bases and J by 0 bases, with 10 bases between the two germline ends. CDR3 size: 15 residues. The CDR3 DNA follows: TGTGCCAGCAGCGCCAGCGGAACGAACACCGGGGAGCTGTTTTTT. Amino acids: CASSASGTNTGELFF.

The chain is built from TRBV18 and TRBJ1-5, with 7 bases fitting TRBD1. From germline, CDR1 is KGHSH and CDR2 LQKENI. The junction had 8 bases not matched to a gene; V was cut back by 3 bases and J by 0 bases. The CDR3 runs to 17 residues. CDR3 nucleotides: TGTGCCAGCTCACCGAGAATCACAGGGGATAGCAATCAGCCCCAGCATTTT. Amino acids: CASSPRITGDSNQPQHF.

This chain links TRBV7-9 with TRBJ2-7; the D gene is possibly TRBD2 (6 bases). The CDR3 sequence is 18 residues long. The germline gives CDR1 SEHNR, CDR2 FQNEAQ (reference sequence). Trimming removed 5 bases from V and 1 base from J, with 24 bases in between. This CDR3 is CASSPKLRDGRPSYEQYF. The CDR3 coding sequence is TGTGCCAGCAGCCCTAAATTACGGGACGGGAGACCTTCCTACGAGCAGTACTTC.